The sequence of this T cell receptor beta chain was determined in a study of post-analysis software for immune sequencing data. Study-level information: Relapsing-remitting, secondary progressive and progressive-relapsing forms made up the multiple sclerosis disease courses.

Unique molecular identifiers featured in each of the TCR beta cDNA libraries. The yield from around 1 to 10 million T cells was approximately 500,000 cDNA molecules in total. TCRdb re-analysed the PCR reads in MiXCR, keeping a single row per CDR3 protein. Among hundreds of thousands of distinct CDR3 sequences listed, 36% were seen once. On this clonotype: Its antigen remains unidentified. A much larger clone sits a single nucleotide away, making a read error possible.

Findings and caveats of the study: Significantly lower normalized Chao1 diversity was found in patients with multiple sclerosis relative to controls. Patients showed TRBV5-6, TRBV5-1 and TRBV20-1 among five TRBV segments more frequent than in controls.

The V end was cut by 7 bases, the J end by 1 base, with 10 bases between. Germline-derived CDR1 and CDR2 are SQVTM and ANQGSEA. The CDR3 sequence is 12 residues long. This receptor was obtained from a girl between 10 and 17 years old with multiple sclerosis. The V gene is TRBV29-1, the J gene TRBJ1-2; D not certain. The material sequenced was blood. The CDR3 here is CSGLTDNYGYTF. The CDR3 DNA is TGCAGCGGTTTAACGGATAACTATGGCTACACCTTC.